This T cell receptor beta chain was sequenced during a study of blood T cell repertoires in COVID-19. The germline V gene has CDR1 SGHVS and CDR2 FNYEAQ. The CDR3 is made up of 15 amino acids. J lost 6 bases, V lost 1 base, and 6 bases had no gene match. In the original analysis: The assay estimated nucleated cells by amplifying reference gene primers. Assay: immunoSEQ multiplex PCR; the TCRdb copy retains only in-frame clones and omits some. V and J calls and clone size follow that table, whereas D and trimming were derived from the DNA. The sample consists of approximately 160,000 clones, about 88% of them appearing once.

The material sequenced was peripheral blood. This receptor was obtained from a man aged 60-69 years with active or convalescent COVID-19. V and J are TRBV7-6 and TRBJ2-1; 7 bases fit TRBD1. The CDR3, as DNA: TGTGCCAGCAGCTTAGACGGGGCAGGGGGCAATGAGCAGTTCTTC. Its protein is CASSLDGAGGNEQFF.